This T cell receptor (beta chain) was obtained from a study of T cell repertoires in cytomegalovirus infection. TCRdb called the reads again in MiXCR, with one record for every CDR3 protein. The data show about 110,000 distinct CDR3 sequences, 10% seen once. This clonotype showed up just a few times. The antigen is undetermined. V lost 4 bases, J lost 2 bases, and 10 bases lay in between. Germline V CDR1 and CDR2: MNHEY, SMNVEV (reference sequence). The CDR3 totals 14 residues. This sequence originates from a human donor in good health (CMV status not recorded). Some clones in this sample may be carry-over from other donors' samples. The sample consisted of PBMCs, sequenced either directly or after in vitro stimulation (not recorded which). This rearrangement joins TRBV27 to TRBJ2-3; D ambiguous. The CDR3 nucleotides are TGTGCCAGCAGTTCTCTCCAGCACACAGATACGCAGTATTTT. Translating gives CASSSLQHTDTQYF.